A single sample is the source of the 11 T cell receptor beta chains below, sequenced in a study of post-analysis software for immune sequencing data. Overall study findings and caveats: About five TRBV segments were more frequent in patients than controls; TRBV5-6, TRBV5-1 and TRBV20-1 belonged to this group.

The antigens for these receptors are not known. Included in the TCR beta cDNA libraries were unique molecular identifiers. Each CDR3 protein gets one entry after TCRdb re-called the PCR reads with MiXCR. The sample has around 400,000 distinct CDR3 sequences, roughly 38% seen once. The sample taken for sequencing was blood. The receptor source for this set is a girl aged 10-17 years with multiple sclerosis.

CDR3 coding DNA: TGTGCCAGCAGTGGAATGGGACAGGGGGCTATCTATGGCTACACCTTC. It codes for CASSGMGQGAIYGYTF. The V call is TRBV6-1, the J call TRBJ1-2, with TRBD1 identical over 12 bases. There are 16 residues in the CDR3. Germline V gene lookup returns CDR1 MNHNS and CDR2 SASEGT. The trim removed 4 bases at V and 4 bases at J, leaving 7 bases unmatched.

The table lists this clonotype with a few counts. The gene calls are TRBV6-1 and TRBJ2-7; either TRBD1 or TRBD2 may fit D (5 bases each). Per germline, CDR1 MNHNS and CDR2 SASEGT. Trimming took 4 bases from V and 0 from J, leaving 10 bases between them. This CDR3 has 14 amino acids. The CDR3 region is CASSGGDFSYEQYF. The DNA of the CDR3 is TGTGCCAGCAGTGGAGGGGATTTCTCCTACGAGCAGTACTTC.

The chain combines TRBV11-2 with TRBJ1-6; D remains unclear. Per the germline V gene, CDR1 is SGHAT and CDR2 is FQNNGV. Between the trimmed V and J ends, which lost 5 bases and 10 bases, there was a span of 12 bases. The length of the CDR3 is 13 residues. The chain's CDR3 is CASSGGGRSPLHF. CDR3 DNA sequence: TGTGCCAGCAGCGGAGGAGGGAGGTCACCCCTCCACTTT.

This clonotype has just a few counts. The chain recombines TRBV7-2 with TRBJ2-1; no definite D call. The CDR3 loop spans 15 amino acids. Germline loops: CDR1 SGHTA, CDR2 FQGNSA. V was shortened by 5 bases and J by 0 bases, with 11 bases between the two germline ends. Here the CDR3 reads CASSGTTSSYNEQFF. Here the CDR3 DNA reads TGTGCCAGCAGCGGAACAACGAGCTCCTACAATGAGCAGTTCTTC.

The chain uses TRBV12-3 or TRBV12-4 and TRBJ2-1; D unresolved. Deletions cut 1 base from V and 1 base from J, with 8 bases between. This CDR3 comprises 15 residues. The CDR3 loop reads CASSLGTDSYNEQFF. The CDR3 DNA is TGTGCCAGCAGTTTAGGGACGGATTCCTACAATGAGCAGTTCTTC.

This clonotype was found many times. The genes are TRBV6-5 and TRBJ2-7; a possible D gene is TRBD1 (6 bases). The germline gives CDR1 MNHEY, CDR2 SVGAGI. CDR3 length equals 15 residues. Between the trimmed V and J ends, which lost 3 bases and 0 bases, there was a span of 12 bases. The DNA for the CDR3 is TGTGCCAGCAGTTATCTTATAGGGGGCTCCTACGAGCAGTACTTC. Its protein product is CASSYLIGGSYEQYF.

This clonotype was counted only a few times. The V and J genes are TRBV15 and TRBJ2-1; 8 positions match TRBD2. In germline, CDR1 is LNHNV, CDR2 YYDKDF (reference sequence). The CDR3 has 15 amino acids. Trimming at V came to 1 base and at J to 5 bases, leaving 4 bases not matched to a gene. The CDR3 loop reads CATSRVGGDDNEQFF. As DNA, the CDR3 is TGTGCCACCAGCAGAGTCGGGGGGGACGACAATGAGCAGTTCTTC. The full variable domain, its missing parts supplied by reference TRBV15 and TRBJ2-1, is DAMVIQNPRYQVTQFGKPVTLSCSQTLNHNVMYWYQQKSSQAPKLLFHYYDKDFNNEADTPDNFQSRRPNTSFCFLDIRSPGLGDTAMYLCATSRVGGDDNEQFFGPGTRLTVL.

The CDR3 region is CASSYGASGSTDTQYF. The CDR3 DNA reads TGTGCCAGCAGTTACGGGGCTAGCGGGAGCACAGATACGCAGTATTTT. V is TRBV6-2 or TRBV6-3 and J is TRBJ2-3, with 8 bases matching TRBD2. The length of the CDR3 is 16 residues. Germline V lookup: CDR1 MNHEY, CDR2 SVGEGT. V trimming: 2 bases; J trimming: 0 bases; junction bases outside the gene matches: 4.

The chain is built from TRBV7-9 and TRBJ1-1; TRBD1 matches 8 bases. CDR3 length: 16 amino acids. The germline gives CDR1 SEHNR, CDR2 FQNEAQ (reference sequence). The trim removed 5 bases at V and 4 bases at J, leaving 12 bases unmatched. Here the CDR3 reads CASSPTPGGVSTEAFF. In DNA form, the CDR3 reads TGTGCCAGCAGCCCCACTCCAGGGGGCGTGAGCACTGAAGCTTTCTTT. Filled out from reference TRBV7-9 and TRBJ1-1, the complete variable domain reads DTGVSQNPRHKITKRGQNVTFRCDPISEHNRLYWYRQTLGQGPEFLTYFQNEAQLEKSRLLSDRFSAERPKGSFSTLEIQRTEQGDSAMYLCASSPTPGGVSTEAFFGQGTRLTVV.

The J gene is TRBJ1-2, the V gene TRBV19, with 8 positions matching TRBD1. The CDR3 is 15 residues long. CDR1 is LNHDA, CDR2 SQIVND, per germline (reference sequence). The V and J ends lost 5 bases and 2 bases, in that order; junction bases with no gene match: 7. The CDR3, as DNA: TGTGCCAGTAGTCCGGACAGGGTCGTCAACTATGGCTACACCTTC. Protein: CASSPDRVVNYGYTF.

This clonotype showed up just once. In DNA form, the CDR3 reads TGCAGTGCTAGGGACCGGACAGGGAGGTTTGGGGAGCAGTACTTC. Its protein is CSARDRTGRFGEQYF. The chain employs TRBV20-1 and TRBJ2-7, with 8 bases matching TRBD1. This CDR3 contains 15 residues. Germline V gene data show CDR1 as DFQATT and CDR2 as SNEGSKA (reference sequence). With 3 bases clipped from V and 7 bases from J, the junction kept 14 bases outside the gene matches.